The T cell receptor beta chain under discussion was sequenced for a study of technical replicates of blood from a few donors. Germline assignment: CDR1 MNHNS and CDR2 SASEGT. There are 14 residues in the CDR3. The junction had 6 bases not matched to a gene; V was cut back by 5 bases and J by 7 bases. Using immunoSEQ multiplex PCR, the repertoire was profiled, and TCRdb retains in-frame clones only, with some absent. Of over 50,000 clones in the sample, approximately 97% were seen once. This receptor was taken from a human donor in good health. The chain couples TRBV6-1 to TRBJ1-5, with 9 bases fitting TRBD1. The sample consisted of T cells isolated from PBMCs. This chain's CDR3 is CASSTQGAEQPQHF. The CDR3 DNA sequence: TGTGCCAGCAGTACACAGGGGGCTGAACAGCCCCAGCATTTT.